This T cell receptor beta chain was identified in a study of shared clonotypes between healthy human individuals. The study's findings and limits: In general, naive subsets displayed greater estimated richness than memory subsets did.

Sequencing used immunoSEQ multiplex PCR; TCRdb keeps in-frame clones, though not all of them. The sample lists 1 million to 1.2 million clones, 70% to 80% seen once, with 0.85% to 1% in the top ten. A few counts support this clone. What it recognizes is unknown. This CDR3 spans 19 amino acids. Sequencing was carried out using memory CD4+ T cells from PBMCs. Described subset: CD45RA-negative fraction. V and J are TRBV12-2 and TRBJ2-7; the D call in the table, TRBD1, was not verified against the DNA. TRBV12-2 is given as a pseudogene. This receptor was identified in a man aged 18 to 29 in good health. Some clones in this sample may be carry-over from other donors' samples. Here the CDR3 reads CASRQTAGQHGTRSYEQYF. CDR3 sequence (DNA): TGTGCAAGTCGCCAAACGGCGGGACAGCATGGAACTCGCTCCTACGAGCAGTACTTC.